This note documents a single T cell receptor (beta chain) sequence. Method: immunoSEQ multiplex PCR; TCRdb's copy keeps in-frame clones and lacks some. The sample carries about 130,000 clones, roughly 85% recorded once. Germline V gene data show CDR1 as SGHRS and CDR2 as YFSETQ. Trimming removed 0 bases at V and 5 bases at J, with 6 bases between. This CDR3 has 13 residues. This specimen comes from a study of T cell responses to AZD1222 COVID-19 vaccine. The receptor was isolated from an adult in good health. The V call is TRBV5-1, the J call TRBJ2-4; D remains unclear. This specimen consisted of peripheral blood, obtained on day 0 of MenACWY control vaccination. In nucleotides, the CDR3 is TGCGCCAGCAGCTTGGTGGCCCAAAACATTCAGTACTTC. Its protein product is CASSLVAQNIQYF.